Following are 25 T cell receptor beta chains from one sample sequenced in a study of T cells in Graves' hyperthyroidism and ophthalmopathy (dated by TCRdb to between 2018 and 2020). The library relied on multiplex PCR. The sequencer listed for this sample is Illumina HiSeq 2000. Amplification of TCR beta CDR3 regions was carried out from RNA transcripts. The TCR CDR3 was subjected to a first round of RT-PCR using the HTBI primer set and the Qiagen OneStep RT-PCR kit. TCRdb handled the public reads itself, with Q25 trimming in fastp and clone calling in MiXCR, and kept productive beta chains. Each CDR3 protein gets just one entry, which takes the most common genes and DNA from the rows behind it. The sample table lists approximately 430,000 distinct CDR3 sequences, about a sixth of them with a count of one. The ten largest clones capture 11% to 15% of the sample. Material: blood. The receptors come from a young woman with Graves' hyperthyroidism.

J is TRBJ2-1 and V is TRBV15; the D gene is possibly TRBD2 (5 bases). CDR3 length: 14 amino acids. Trimming pared 0 bases from V and 6 bases from J, leaving 9 bases between. The germline V gene has CDR1 LNHNV and CDR2 YYDKDF (reference sequence). The DNA of the CDR3 is TGTGCCACCAGCAGAGATCGAGCGGCCAATGAGCAGTTCTTC. This encodes CATSRDRAANEQFF.

Ten or more counts support this clonotype. V usage is TRBV20-1 and J usage is TRBJ2-1, with TRBD2 matching 9 bases. The V and J ends lost 3 bases and 6 bases, in that order; junction bases with no gene match: 9. CDR3 size: 15 residues. The germline CDR1 and CDR2 sequences are DFQATT and SNEGSKA (reference sequence). CDR3 sequence (DNA): TGCAGTGCTAGTAGCCTAGCGGGGCGTGGCAATGAGCAGTTCTTC. This encodes CSASSLAGRGNEQFF.

This clonotype was seen ten or more times. The chain couples TRBV20-1 to TRBJ2-1; 8 nucleotides line up with TRBD2. With V trimmed by 5 bases and J by 5 bases, 11 bases remained unmatched. This CDR3 has 15 residues. CDR1 and CDR2 (germline): DFQATT, SNEGSKA (reference sequence). In DNA, the CDR3 is TGCAGTGCTGATGAACTGACTAGCGAGCACAATGAGCAGTTCTTC. It codes for CSADELTSEHNEQFF.

This clonotype was picked up many times. V gene TRBV11-2 combines with J gene TRBJ2-1; maybe TRBD1 (5 bases). The germline gives CDR1 SGHAT, CDR2 FQNNGV. Trimming removed 5 bases from V and 7 bases from J, with 12 bases in between. The CDR3 contains 13 residues. DNA of the CDR3: TGTGCCAGCAGCCCAGGCAGGGCGAATGAGCAGTTCTTC. This codes for CASSPGRANEQFF.

This rearrangement joins TRBV28 to TRBJ1-5, with a weak D call TRBD1 (5 bases). The V and J ends lost 6 bases and 7 bases respectively, with 13 bases between them. The CDR3 has 13 amino acids. Germline-derived CDR1 and CDR2 are MDHEN and SYDVKM. The CDR3 region has the DNA TGTGCCAGCAGCGGCGATTGGGGCCAGCCCCAGCATTTT. Protein product: CASSGDWGQPQHF.

This clonotype was recorded many times. The chain joins TRBV3-1 to TRBJ2-1, with 9 bases fitting TRBD2. The CDR3 has 17 residues. Trimming at V came to 0 bases and at J to 5 bases, leaving 8 bases not matched to a gene. The germline CDR1 and CDR2 sequences are LGHDT and YNNKEL (reference sequence). The CDR3 is CASSQDFAGGLHNEQFF. In DNA form, the CDR3 reads TGTGCCAGCAGCCAAGATTTCGCGGGGGGGCTCCACAATGAGCAGTTCTTC.

There are many counts of this clonotype. The chain recombines TRBV20-1 with TRBJ1-5, with D possibly being TRBD1 (6 bases). The CDR3 is 15 residues long. V lost 0 bases and J lost 0, with 9 bases in between. The germline V gene encodes CDR1 DFQATT and CDR2 SNEGSKA (reference sequence). The CDR3 DNA reads TGCAGTGCTAGAGACGGGGGGCATAGCAATCAGCCCCAGCATTTT. This gives the protein CSARDGGHSNQPQHF.

A single count supports this clonotype. The chain is built from TRBV6-1 and TRBJ1-2; D might be TRBD1 (5 bases). The CDR3 has 14 amino acids. Trimming cost V 6 bases and J 7 bases, with 18 bases left between them. The germline V gene encodes CDR1 MNHNS and CDR2 SASEGT. As DNA, the CDR3 is TGTGCCAGCAGCGGGACTAGCGGGCCGATTGGCTACACCTTC. This codes for CASSGTSGPIGYTF.

Ten or more counts support this clonotype. The gene calls are TRBV12-3 or TRBV12-4 and TRBJ1-1, with unresolved D. The CDR3 has 11 amino acids. Trimming took 6 bases from V and 8 from J, leaving 10 bases between them. The CDR3 sequence: CASSRSAEAFF. For the CDR3, the DNA is TGTGCCAGCAGCCGAAGTGCGGAAGCTTTCTTT.

This clonotype was detected only a few times. V usage is TRBV29-1 and J usage is TRBJ1-3; TRBD1 matches 10 bases. Germline V gene sequence: CDR1 SQVTM, CDR2 ANQGSEA. V was pared by 6 bases and J by 2 bases, with 4 bases of the junction left unmatched. The CDR3 contains 14 residues. Here the CDR3 reads CSVTGTGAGNTIYF. The CDR3 DNA sequence: TGCAGCGTCACCGGGACAGGGGCTGGAAACACCATATATTTT. The full variable domain, completed using reference TRBV29-1 and TRBJ1-3, is SAVISQKPSRDICQRGTSLTIQCQVDSQVTMMFWYRQQPGQSLTLIATANQGSEATYESGFVIDKFPISRPNLTFSTLTVSNMSPEDSSIYLCSVTGTGAGNTIYFGEGSWLTVV.

The chain combines TRBV19 with TRBJ1-2; no reliable D call. CDR1 and CDR2 (germline): LNHDA, SQIVND (reference sequence). Deletions cut 1 base from V and 3 bases from J, with 6 bases between. The CDR3 runs to 13 residues. CDR3 residues: CASSIGTYYGYTF. CDR3 bases: TGTGCCAGTAGTATAGGGACCTACTATGGCTACACCTTC. Filled out from reference TRBV19 and TRBJ1-2, the complete variable domain reads DGGITQSPKYLFRKEGQNVTLSCEQNLNHDAMYWYRQDPGQGLRLIYYSQIVNDFQKGDIAEGYSVSREKKESFPLTVTSAQKNPTAFYLCASSIGTYYGYTFGSGTRLTVV.

The chain joins TRBV24-1 to TRBJ2-2, with 11 bases that match TRBD2. The trim removed 6 bases at V and 2 bases at J, leaving 4 bases unmatched. The V gene's germline CDR1 is KGHDR and CDR2 SFDVKD. CDR3 length: 16 amino acids. The CDR3 is CATSLTSGSNTGELFF. The CDR3 DNA reads TGTGCCACCAGTCTAACTAGCGGGAGTAACACCGGGGAGCTGTTTTTT.

This clonotype was picked up a small number of times. This rearrangement joins TRBV9 to TRBJ2-3, with D possibly being TRBD2 (7 bases). V was clipped by 4 bases and J by 2 bases, with 17 bases between them. The CDR3 loop spans 16 amino acids. CDR1 is SGDLS, CDR2 YYNGEE, per germline. The CDR3 nucleotides are TGTGCCAGCAGCATGGGGGCTAGCGGATACACAGATACGCAGTATTTT. Translated: CASSMGASGYTDTQYF.

This clonotype was counted between two and nine times. The J gene is TRBJ2-1, the V gene TRBV4-1, with D tentatively TRBD2 (7 bases). The germline V and J ends were trimmed by 4 bases and 0 bases, with 16 bases remaining between them. CDR1 is MGHRA, CDR2 YSYEKL, per germline. The length of the CDR3 is 17 residues. CDR3 sequence: CASSRGGAGSSYNEQFF. CDR3 in DNA: TGCGCCAGCAGCCGGGGGGGGGCAGGTAGCTCCTACAATGAGCAGTTCTTC.

This clonotype has more than one count but fewer than ten. The chain links TRBV7-4 to TRBJ2-7; D call uncertain. Germline values: CDR1 SGHVT, CDR2 SQSDAQ. Trimming took 2 bases from V and 2 from J, leaving 16 bases between them. The CDR3 runs to 16 residues. CDR3 bases: TGTGCCAGCAGCTTAAGAGGATCCCAGCGCCCCTACGAGCAGTACTTC. Residues: CASSLRGSQRPYEQYF.

This clonotype was recorded a few times. The V and J genes are TRBV9 and TRBJ1-3, with 8 nucleotides matching TRBD1. The CDR3 has 17 residues. CDR1 is SGDLS, CDR2 YYNGEE, per germline. V gave up 0 bases and J gave up 5 bases; unmatched junction bases: 10. This CDR3 reads CASSVDPGQGIRNTIYF. In DNA form, the CDR3 reads TGTGCCAGCAGCGTAGATCCCGGACAGGGAATTAGAAACACCATATATTTT.

This clonotype occurred many times. The rearrangement joins TRBV27 to TRBJ1-1; a weak D match, TRBD1 (6 bases). The CDR3 sequence is 15 residues long. Trimming shortened V by 1 base and J by 5 bases, and 14 bases separated the two germline ends. Per germline, CDR1 MNHEY and CDR2 SMNVEV (reference sequence). In DNA, the CDR3 is TGTGCCAGCAGTTTATTCCTGACAGGAACGACTGAAGCTTTCTTT. Its translation is CASSLFLTGTTEAFF.

This clonotype came up a few times. The V call is TRBV5-8, the J call TRBJ1-4; D might be TRBD1 (5 bases). The CDR3 runs to 17 residues. V was cut by 5 bases and J by 0 bases, with 17 bases left in between. Per germline, CDR1 SGHTS and CDR2 YDEGEE. The DNA of the CDR3 is TGTGCCAGCAGTCGGGGGGACGGACTATCAACTAATGAAAAACTGTTTTTT. It translates to CASSRGDGLSTNEKLFF. Full variable domain (outside the CDR3, taken from reference TRBV5-8 and TRBJ1-4): EAGVTQSPTHLIKTRGQQATLRCSPISGHTSVYWYQQALGLGLQFLLWYDEGEERNRGNFPPRFSGRQFPNYSSELNVNALELEDSALYLCASSRGDGLSTNEKLFFGSGTQLSVL.

The chain combines TRBV12-3 or TRBV12-4 with TRBJ1-3; no clear D gene. The CDR3 is 17 residues long. Trimming cost V 4 bases and J 4 bases, with 20 bases left between them. The DNA of the CDR3 is TGTGCCAGCAGTTCCCACGGGGAGGGCCCGGGGGGAAACACCATATATTTT. Protein sequence: CASSSHGEGPGGNTIYF.

This chain connects TRBV28 to TRBJ2-2; D perhaps matches TRBD1 (6 bases). CDR3 length: 15 residues. Per the germline V gene, CDR1 is MDHEN and CDR2 is SYDVKM. V was pared by 6 bases and J by 1 base, with 12 bases between. The CDR3 sequence: CASSPAQGNTGELFF. In DNA, the CDR3 is TGTGCCAGCAGCCCGGCACAGGGGAACACCGGGGAGCTGTTTTTT.

This clonotype was seen ten or more times. This rearrangement joins TRBV20-1 to TRBJ2-3; 7 bases agree with TRBD2. The germline V gene has CDR1 DFQATT and CDR2 SNEGSKA (reference sequence). The V and J ends lost 1 base and 2 bases, in that order; junction bases with no gene match: 6. The CDR3 loop spans 15 amino acids. As DNA, the CDR3 is TGCAGTGCTAGAGCGCTGGCGGGGGACACAGATACGCAGTATTTT. Protein product: CSARALAGDTDTQYF.

This clonotype was seen many times. This chain links TRBV24-1 with TRBJ2-1, with 12 bases identical to TRBD2. Germline V gene sequence: CDR1 KGHDR, CDR2 SFDVKD. The CDR3 is 16 amino acids. With 3 bases clipped from V and 6 bases from J, the junction kept 5 bases outside the gene matches. CDR3 bases: TGTGCCACCAGTGATCGTACGACTAGCGGGAGCAATGAGCAGTTCTTC. It translates to CATSDRTTSGSNEQFF.

Many counts were recorded for this clonotype. This chain links TRBV5-1 with TRBJ2-7, with D perhaps matching TRBD2 (6 bases). The CDR3 length is 15 residues. The germline gives CDR1 SGHRS, CDR2 YFSETQ. Trimming took 3 bases from V and 4 from J, leaving 17 bases between them. The CDR3 DNA reads as TGCGCCAGCAGCTCGGGACTCGGGGCGGCGTACGAGCAGTACTTC. Translated, it gives CASSSGLGAAYEQYF.

V and J are TRBV7-8 and TRBJ2-2; D is perhaps TRBD1 or TRBD2 (7 bases each). Germline values: CDR1 SGHVS, CDR2 FQNEAQ. V lost 1 base, J lost 6 bases, and 12 bases lay in between. CDR3 size: 15 residues. The CDR3 DNA reads TGTGCCAGCAGCTTAGTGGCAGGGGGGGCCGGGGAGCTGTTTTTT. Protein sequence: CASSLVAGGAGELFF.

The CDR3, as DNA: TGTGCCAGCAGTTACCTGAGGGGGGAGAGCAATCAGCCCCAGCATTTT. Translating gives CASSYLRGESNQPQHF. This chain connects TRBV6-5 to TRBJ1-5, with a possible D match to TRBD1 (6 bases). Germline loops: CDR1 MNHEY, CDR2 SVGAGI. The CDR3 is made up of 16 amino acids. Trimming removed 2 bases from V and 1 base from J, with 12 bases in between.